The T cell receptor (beta chain) described here comes from a study of regulatory T cells in long-lasting Graves disease. Background on the study: Graves' patients (newly diagnosed) had been on antithyroid drugs under 3 months.

As for time point: newly diagnosed GD, antithyroid drugs for less than 3 months. Scientists built the TCR library using RNA that was extracted from PBMCs. CDR3-region Arm-PCR and iRepertoire HTBI primers produced the TCR beta libraries. TCRdb called the multiplex PCR reads again in MiXCR, with one record for every CDR3 protein. The repertoire holds about 470,000 distinct CDR3 sequences, 15% seen once, with approximately 16% in the top ten. Notes on this clonotype: Its target is unknown.

With 0 bases clipped from V and 7 bases from J, the junction kept 10 bases outside the gene matches. The V gene's germline CDR1 is SGDLS and CDR2 YYNGEE. The CDR3 has 16 residues. General study results and limits: There was favoring of TRBV28, TRBJ1-2 and TRBJ2-5 in persistent disease.

These data were likewise used in another study, on T cells in Graves' hyperthyroidism and ophthalmopathy. From that study: Initially, a first-round RT-PCR of the TCR CDR3 employed the HTBI primer set.

The origin of this receptor is a woman in her 30s with Graves disease. The source material was peripheral blood mononuclear cells (PBMCs), sampled at new diagnosis, from a patient treated with antithyroid drugs. The chain has TRBV9 and TRBJ2-1, with 7 bases that match TRBD2. CDR3 nucleotides: TGTGCCAGCAGCGTAGCAGGCGGGAGCGGTAGGAATGAGCAGTTCTTC. This gives the protein CASSVAGGSGRNEQFF.